This T cell receptor beta chain is from a study of control samples from healthy donors and cancer patients. Sequenced by immunoSEQ multiplex PCR; TCRdb stores in-frame clones only, minus some. The sample shows about 160,000 clones, roughly 94% of them seen only once. This receptor was obtained from a man between 60 and 75 years old with colorectal cancer. The sample taken for sequencing was PBMCs.

Here the CDR3 reads CASSELADTQYF. For the CDR3, the DNA is TGTGCCAGCAGCGAACTGGCAGATACGCAGTATTTT. This chain joins TRBV2 and TRBJ2-3; D is unresolved. Trimming took 6 bases from V and 4 from J, leaving 8 bases between them. Germline V lookup: CDR1 SNHLY, CDR2 FYNNEI. This CDR3 contains 12 residues.